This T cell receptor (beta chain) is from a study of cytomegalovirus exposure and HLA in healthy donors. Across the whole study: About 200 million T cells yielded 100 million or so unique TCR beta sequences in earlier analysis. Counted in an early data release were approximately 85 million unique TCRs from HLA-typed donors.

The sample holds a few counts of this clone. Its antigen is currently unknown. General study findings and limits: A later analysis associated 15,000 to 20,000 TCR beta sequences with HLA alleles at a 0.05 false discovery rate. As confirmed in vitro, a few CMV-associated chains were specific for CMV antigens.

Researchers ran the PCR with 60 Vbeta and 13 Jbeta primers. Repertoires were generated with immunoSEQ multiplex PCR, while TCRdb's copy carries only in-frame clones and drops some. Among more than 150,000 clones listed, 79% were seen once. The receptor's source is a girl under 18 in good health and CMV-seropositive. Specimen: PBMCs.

CDR3 bases: TGTGCCAGCAGCGTAGGATGGGGGGGGGCGTTTCACACCGGGGAGCTGTTTTTT. Protein sequence: CASSVGWGGAFHTGELFF. V is TRBV9 and J is TRBJ2-2; possible D gene TRBD2, 7 bases. CDR1 SGDLS and CDR2 YYNGEE come from the germline V gene. The CDR3 is 18 amino acids. Deletions cut 0 bases from V and 3 bases from J, with 18 bases between.